The T cell receptor (beta chain) described here comes from a study of cytomegalovirus exposure and HLA in healthy donors. In the PCR, 60 Vbeta and 13 Jbeta primers were used. Sequencing used immunoSEQ multiplex PCR; TCRdb keeps in-frame clones, though not all of them. This listing includes approximately 70,000 clones. Remarks on this clone: What it binds is unknown.

General study findings and limits: Cytomegalovirus association was listed for about 150 TCR beta chains. In an earlier analysis, in approximately 630 donors, most V segments appeared productive either ~90% or ~30% of the time.

V shed 4 bases and J 9 bases; nucleotides not matched to a gene: 4. Germline V lookup: CDR1 SGHDT, CDR2 YYEEEE. The CDR3 extends over 14 amino acids. The chain links TRBV5-6 to TRBJ1-6, with 10 bases matching TRBD1. This receptor was identified in a woman in her thirties in good health and CMV-seronegative. Sequencing was carried out using PBMCs. CDR3 amino acids: CASSKGQGSSPLHF. In DNA, the CDR3 is TGTGCCAGCAGCAAGGGACAGGGGAGTTCACCCCTCCACTTT. The entire variable domain, with the rest obtained from reference TRBV5-6 and TRBJ1-6, is as follows: DAGVTQSPTHLIKTRGQQVTLRCSPKSGHDTVSWYQQALGQGPQFIFQYYEEEERQRGNFPDRFSGHQFPNYSSELNVNALLLGDSALYLCASSKGQGSSPLHFGNGTRLTVT.